Listed here are 15 T cell receptor beta chains from one sample, sequenced in a study of shared clonotypes between healthy human individuals. Sequencing used immunoSEQ multiplex PCR; TCRdb keeps in-frame clones, though not all of them. Here the sample spans some 2,000,000 clones, around 95% being singletons. What was sequenced was naive CD4+ T cells sorted from blood. The sample's subset: CD45RA+ positively selected. All receptors derive from a man aged 18 to 29 in good health.

The J gene is TRBJ2-2, the V gene TRBV5-1; perhaps TRBD1 as D (5 bases). The CDR3 totals 14 residues. Germline-derived CDR1 and CDR2 are SGHRS and YFSETQ. Trimming pared 3 bases from V and 3 bases from J, leaving 9 bases between. The CDR3 DNA reads TGCGCCAGCAGCTCTCTAGGGGACACCGGGGAGCTGTTTTTT. Residues: CASSSLGDTGELFF.

This clone was picked up one time. The CDR3 reads CASSLHGTVTLEQYF. In DNA form, the CDR3 reads TGTGCCAGCAGCCTTCACGGGACAGTGACACTTGAGCAGTACTTC. The V gene is TRBV7-2, the J gene TRBJ2-7; 7 bases fit TRBD1. The V gene's germline CDR1 is SGHTA and CDR2 FQGNSA. Trimming cost V 5 bases and J 7 bases; bases outside gene matches: 14. The CDR3 has 15 residues.

The chain is built from TRBV2 and TRBJ2-2; 7 nucleotides align to TRBD1. This CDR3 region has 19 residues. Looked up from germline, CDR1 is SNHLY and CDR2 is FYNNEI. With 5 bases clipped from V and 2 bases from J, the junction kept 17 bases outside the gene matches. The CDR3 is CASSLPHPGTAQNTGELFF. As DNA, the CDR3 is TGTGCCAGCAGTTTGCCTCACCCCGGGACAGCTCAAAACACCGGGGAGCTGTTTTTT.

The CDR3 DNA reads as TGTGCCAGCAGCCTGGGACCGAGACAGGGCTCTGAAGCTTTCTTT. Protein sequence: CASSLGPRQGSEAFF. The chain employs TRBV2 and TRBJ1-1, with 7 bases aligning to TRBD1. Losses at the gene ends were 6 bases for V and 6 bases for J; bases not matched to a gene: 13. Germline V gives CDR1 SNHLY, CDR2 FYNNEI. The CDR3 covers 15 residues.

Points on this clone: This may be a read error: a much more frequent sequence differs by one nucleotide. Different DNA sequences within this sample yield the same CDR3. The chain is built from TRBV5-6 and TRBJ2-3; no clear D gene. Between the trimmed V and J ends, which lost 2 bases and 3 bases, there was a span of 1 base. Looked up from germline, CDR1 is SGHDT and CDR2 is YYEEEE. The CDR3 totals 11 residues. CDR3 bases: TGTGCCAGCAGCTTAACAGATACGCAGTATTTT. Translation: CASSLTDTQYF. Based on the CDR3 plus reference TRBV5-6 and TRBJ2-3, the full variable domain is DAGVTQSPTHLIKTRGQQVTLRCSPKSGHDTVSWYQQALGQGPQFIFQYYEEEERQRGNFPDRFSGHQFPNYSSELNVNALLLGDSALYLCASSLTDTQYFGPGTRLTVL.

This chain links TRBV6-6 with TRBJ2-1, with D possibly matching TRBD1 (6 bases). The CDR3 consists of 16 residues. CDR1 is MNHNY, CDR2 SVGAGI, per germline (reference sequence). Trimming stripped 4 bases from V and 0 bases from J, with 13 bases between. The CDR3 spells CASSSTGLSSYNEQFF. In nucleotides, the CDR3 is TGTGCCAGCAGTTCCACAGGGCTATCCTCCTACAATGAGCAGTTCTTC.

The table lists this clone with a count of one. The chain has TRBV6-1 and TRBJ2-2; 10 bases are shared with TRBD1. This CDR3 is 15 amino acids long. Germline loops: CDR1 MNHNS, CDR2 SASEGT. Unmatched junction bases numbered 7, after V lost 5 bases and J lost 7 bases. The CDR3 is CASSRQGALGGELFF. The CDR3 DNA sequence: TGTGCCAGCAGTCGACAGGGGGCGCTGGGCGGGGAGCTGTTTTTT.

The chain uses TRBV5-4 and TRBJ2-1; 13 bases map to TRBD2. Unmatched junction bases numbered 13, after V lost 4 bases and J lost 6 bases. Germline V CDR1 and CDR2: SGHNT, YYREEE (reference sequence). The CDR3 spans 18 residues. In nucleotides, the CDR3 is TGTGCCAGCAGCCCGGGGGGACTAGCGGGACCCACGGGCAATGAGCAGTTCTTC. Amino acid sequence: CASSPGGLAGPTGNEQFF.

V usage is TRBV18 and J usage is TRBJ2-3, with 9 positions matching TRBD2. The CDR3 is made up of 15 amino acids. Germline trimming cut 2 bases from V and 4 bases from J; bases unmatched to any gene: 4. The V gene's germline CDR1 is KGHSH and CDR2 LQKENI. CDR3 in amino acids: CASSPASGVPDTQYF. The CDR3, as DNA: TGTGCCAGCTCACCAGCTAGCGGGGTACCAGATACGCAGTATTTT.

V and J are TRBV10-3 and TRBJ1-5; TRBD1 might be the D (5 bases). Germline assignment: CDR1 ENHRY and CDR2 SYGVKD. The CDR3 extends over 14 amino acids. The V end lost 10 bases, the J end lost 1 base, and 14 bases lay between the germline ends. The CDR3: CATGGLFSNQPQHF. CDR3 nucleotide sequence: TGTGCCACGGGGGGACTATTCAGCAATCAGCCCCAGCATTTT.

The count of this clone is one. The gene calls are TRBV10-1 and TRBJ2-1, with TRBD2 identical over 13 bases. This CDR3 is built from 16 residues. The germline gives CDR1 WNHNN, CDR2 SYGVQD (reference sequence). The ends lost 5 bases at V and 4 bases at J; junction bases unmatched: 5. Here the CDR3 DNA reads TGCGCCAGCAGTCCTCGGACTAGCGGGGGATACAATGAGCAGTTCTTC. This codes for CASSPRTSGGYNEQFF.

This chain uses TRBV5-1 with TRBJ2-2; unclear D gene. Per germline, CDR1 SGHRS and CDR2 YFSETQ. V was cut by 4 bases and J by 3 bases, with 16 bases left in between. CDR3 length: 16 residues. The CDR3 sequence is CASSPNPTYYTGELFF. As DNA, the CDR3 is TGCGCCAGCAGCCCTAACCCTACTTACTACACCGGGGAGCTGTTTTTT.

The V call is TRBV4-3, the J call TRBJ1-6; tentative D call: TRBD1 (5 bases). The V gene's germline CDR1 is LGHNA and CDR2 YSLEER. Between the trimmed V and J ends, which lost 0 bases and 7 bases, there was a span of 10 bases. There are 15 residues in the CDR3. CDR3 DNA: TGCGCCAGCAGCCAAGAAAGGGGTTTGAATTCACCCCTCCACTTT. Translation: CASSQERGLNSPLHF.

As for this clone: The junction and the germline gene differ at one end; a read error may be behind it. The chain combines TRBV7-2 with TRBJ2-5, with no clear D. Germline V gene lookup returns CDR1 SGHTA and CDR2 FQGNSA. This CDR3 region has 15 residues. The CDR3 DNA is TGTGCCAGCGGCTTAACCATCACATCCCAAGAGACCCAGTACTTC. Its protein product is CASGLTITSQETQYF.

With regard to this clone: Different DNA sequences within this sample yield the same CDR3. The chain couples TRBV6-6 to TRBJ1-5; TRBD1 matches at 11 bases. CDR3 size: 15 residues. In germline, CDR1 is MNHNY, CDR2 SVGAGI (reference sequence). V gave up 4 bases and J gave up 4 bases; unmatched junction bases: 3. The CDR3 here is CASSSGTGGNQPQHF. In nucleotides, the CDR3 is TGTGCCAGCAGTTCCGGGACAGGGGGTAATCAGCCCCAGCATTTT.